Each of the 10 T cell receptor beta chains below was sequenced from the same sample in a study of shared clonotypes between healthy human individuals. Sequenced by immunoSEQ multiplex PCR; TCRdb stores in-frame clones only, minus some. The sample holds approximately 1.5 million clones, approximately 98.5% seen once. Sequenced material: naive CD4+ T cells sorted from blood. Subset given: CD45RA+ positively selected. These receptors were taken from a man aged 25-45 years in good health.

In this sample, this clone turned up once. V is TRBV28 and J is TRBJ1-4, with D uncertain. Trimming removed 3 bases from V and 10 bases from J, with 15 bases in between. The CDR3 sequence is 14 residues long. Germline CDR1 and CDR2: MDHEN and SYDVKM. CDR3 sequence (DNA): TGTGCCAGCAGTTTCTTCGGTGGTTTCGGAAAACTGTTTTTT. This encodes CASSFFGGFGKLFF.

This rearrangement joins TRBV11-2 to TRBJ2-7; the D gene could be TRBD1 or TRBD2 (5 bases each). The germline V and J ends were trimmed by 4 bases and 2 bases, with 12 bases remaining between them. In germline, CDR1 is SGHAT, CDR2 FQNNGV. CDR3 size: 14 residues. The CDR3 DNA sequence: TGTGCCAGCAGCTACCGGGACCGAGCCTACGAGCAGTACTTC. This gives the protein CASSYRDRAYEQYF.

The chain is built from TRBV5-5 and TRBJ2-3, with D unclear. The length of the CDR3 is 14 residues. Germline V gene data show CDR1 as SGHKS and CDR2 as YYEKEE (reference sequence). V was pared by 0 bases and J by 1 base, with 6 bases between. CDR3 in amino acids: CASSLEPGTDTQYF. The CDR3 DNA follows: TGTGCCAGCAGCTTGGAACCAGGCACAGATACGCAGTATTTT. The full variable domain, rest sourced from reference TRBV5-5 and TRBJ2-3, is DAGVTQSPTHLIKTRGQQVTLRCSPISGHKSVSWYQQVLGQGPQFIFQYYEKEERGRGNFPDRFSARQFPNYSSELNVNALLLGDSALYLCASSLEPGTDTQYFGPGTRLTVL.

The genes are TRBV27 and TRBJ2-3, with 14 bases aligning to TRBD2. The CDR3 covers 14 residues. Looked up from germline, CDR1 is MNHEY and CDR2 is SMNVEV (reference sequence). The V gene end was trimmed by 7 bases and the J gene end by 8 bases; junction bases not matched to a gene: 5. In nucleotides, the CDR3 is TGTGCCAGCAACGTGGGACTAGCGGGAGTTACGCAGTATTTT. Its protein is CASNVGLAGVTQYF.

This clone was observed once. The CDR3 region is CASSKSPESPGPGGNTIYF. CDR3 in DNA: TGCGCCAGCAGTAAGAGTCCCGAATCCCCCGGCCCGGGCGGAAACACCATATATTTT. V and J are TRBV5-1 and TRBJ1-3; D ambiguous. Germline V lookup: CDR1 SGHRS, CDR2 YFSETQ. The CDR3 consists of 19 residues. V lost 5 bases to trimming and J lost 4 bases, with 28 bases between them.

V and J are TRBV4-3 and TRBJ2-2; 7 bases line up with TRBD2. From germline, CDR1 is LGHNA and CDR2 YSLEER. This CDR3 contains 18 residues. Trimming at V came to 5 bases and at J to 0 bases, leaving 12 bases not matched to a gene. In nucleotides, the CDR3 is TGCGCCAGCAGCTTCTTCCAGCGGGGCCATGCGAACACCGGGGAGCTGTTTTTT. This translates into CASSFFQRGHANTGELFF.

CDR3 sequence reads: CASSLGEGLANEQYF. The CDR3 nucleotides read TGTGCCAGCAGCTTAGGGGAGGGCCTCGCGAACGAGCAGTACTTC. The rearrangement joins TRBV11-2 to TRBJ2-7; 7 bases fit TRBD2. CDR1 is SGHAT, CDR2 FQNNGV, per germline. V trimming: 1 base; J trimming: 5 bases; junction bases outside the gene matches: 8. This CDR3 region has 15 residues.

This CDR3 reads CASSKELVHNEQFF. The CDR3 coding sequence is TGCGCCAGCAGTAAGGAATTAGTCCACAATGAGCAGTTCTTC. The rearrangement joins TRBV5-1 to TRBJ2-1; no clear D gene. Germline CDR1 reads SGHRS; CDR2 reads YFSETQ. V was shortened by 5 bases and J by 5 bases, with 14 bases between the two germline ends. CDR3 length equals 14 residues. The full variable domain, completed using reference TRBV5-1 and TRBJ2-1, is KAGVTQTPRYLIKTRGQQVTLSCSPISGHRSVSWYQQTPGQGLQFLFEYFSETQRNKGNFPGRFSGRQFSNSRSEMNVSTLELGDSALYLCASSKELVHNEQFFGPGTRLTVL.

The V and J genes are TRBV7-9 and TRBJ2-4, with D possibly being TRBD1 (6 bases). Germline-derived CDR1 and CDR2 are SEHNR and FQNEAQ (reference sequence). The V gene lost 4 bases and the J gene lost 5 bases, with 21 bases spanning the gap. The CDR3 has 17 amino acids. CDR3 sequence: CASSWSSGTSTENIQYF. The DNA for the CDR3 is TGTGCCAGCAGCTGGTCTTCGGGGACATCAACCGAAAACATTCAGTACTTC.

The count of this clone is one. The rearrangement uses TRBV5-4 and TRBJ2-7, with D perhaps TRBD1 (6 bases). This CDR3 has 14 amino acids. Trimming removed 4 bases at V and 2 bases at J, with 13 bases between. Germline V gene data show CDR1 as SGHNT and CDR2 as YYREEE (reference sequence). CDR3 protein: CASSPAGQPYEQYF. The DNA of the CDR3 is TGTGCCAGCAGCCCTGCAGGACAGCCCTACGAGCAGTACTTC.